This T cell receptor beta chain was obtained from a study of T cell changes during pregnancy in multiple sclerosis (dated by TCRdb to about 2019). As for the study more broadly: Changes in the T cell repertoire over the course of pregnancy were examined in this study in women with multiple sclerosis.

CDR1 and CDR2, per the germline V gene, are SGHRS and YFSETQ. V is shortened by 4 bases, J by 10 bases, and the region joining them spans 12 bases. The CDR3 contains 13 residues, cysteine and phenylalanine counted. Of all the DNA, just the CDR3 is kept, 39 bases in frame from base 1. Preparation of the library involved the immunoSEQ multiplex PCR assay. As stored in TCRdb, this immuneACCESS dataset retains in-frame rearrangements with V and J assigned. A fraction of the clones does not appear; measured against another copy, unresolved V genes explain less than half of the discrepancy, and the remainder lacks a known reason. In this sample the table shows some 71,000 clones, roughly 93% of which occur a single time. The biggest ten clones account for 1.4% of the sample. This clone was seen a single time. Its antigen is unknown. Base-call qualities are not available, and no considerably larger clone is one nucleotide away.

The sequencing here drew on peripheral blood, taken in the third trimester of pregnancy. The sequence came from a female donor with multiple sclerosis, enrolled in a pregnancy study. The V and J genes are TRBV5-1 and TRBJ1-6, and possibly TRBD1, on 6 matching bases. The CDR3 protein sequence reads: CASSETQGSPLHF. The nucleotides read TGCGCCAGCAGCGAGACCCAGGGGTCACCCCTCCACTTT. The variable domain in full, with residues beyond the CDR3 obtained from the reference TRBV5-1 and TRBJ1-6 genes, is KAGVTQTPRYLIKTRGQQVTLSCSPISGHRSVSWYQQTPGQGLQFLFEYFSETQRNKGNFPGRFSGRQFSNSRSEMNVSTLELGDSALYLCASSETQGSPLHFGNGTRLTVT.